Following are 18 T cell receptor beta chains from one sample sequenced in a study of blood T cell repertoires in COVID-19. Generated by immunoSEQ multiplex PCR, the TCRdb table keeps only in-frame clones and is missing some. The sample contains fewer than 350,000 clones, approximately 85% of which appear only once. Sequenced material: peripheral blood. The receptors come from a human donor in a cohort sampled during active COVID-19.

The V gene is TRBV18, the J gene TRBJ2-6, with TRBD2 as a possible D gene (5 bases). V shed 2 bases and J shed 2 bases, with 7 bases lying between them. The CDR3 is 15 amino acids. Germline-derived CDR1 and CDR2 are KGHSH and LQKENI. In nucleotides, the CDR3 is TGTGCCAGCTCACCAGGACTTACTGGGGCCAACGTCCTGACTTTC. It yields the protein CASSPGLTGANVLTF.

The chain carries TRBV11-2 and TRBJ1-2; no clear D. Trimming took 5 bases from V and 4 from J, leaving 8 bases between them. This CDR3 spans 12 amino acids. Germline V gives CDR1 SGHAT, CDR2 FQNNGV. CDR3 in DNA: TGTGCCAGCAGCCAGTCAGGCTATGGCTACACCTTC. This sequence encodes CASSQSGYGYTF.

The chain recombines TRBV3-1 (or the pseudogene TRBV3-2) with TRBJ1-5; no definite D call. Germline lookup yields CDR1 LGHDT and CDR2 YNNKEL (reference sequence). V shed 1 base and J shed 2 bases, with 15 bases lying between them. The CDR3 has 17 residues. Written as DNA, the CDR3 is TGTGCCAGCAGCCAAGCGGCCGGGAACCTAGGCAATCAGCCCCAGCATTTT. Protein sequence: CASSQAAGNLGNQPQHF.

The DNA for the CDR3 is TGCGCCAGCAGCTTAAGACTAGCGGGGGGGCTATACGCAGATACGCAGTATTTT. Amino acid sequence: CASSLRLAGGLYADTQYF. This chain connects TRBV5-1 to TRBJ2-3; TRBD2 matches 14 bases. V lost 2 bases, J lost 4 bases, and 9 bases stayed unmatched. The CDR3 is 18 residues long. The germline V gene encodes CDR1 SGHRS and CDR2 YFSETQ. Full variable domain (rest looked up from reference TRBV5-1 and TRBJ2-3): KAGVTQTPRYLIKTRGQQVTLSCSPISGHRSVSWYQQTPGQGLQFLFEYFSETQRNKGNFPGRFSGRQFSNSRSEMNVSTLELGDSALYLCASSLRLAGGLYADTQYFGPGTRLTVL.

This clone has just one count. J is TRBJ2-1 and V is TRBV3-1 (or the pseudogene TRBV3-2); 9 bases fit TRBD1. V was pared by 4 bases and J by 4 bases, with 5 bases of the junction left unmatched. The CDR3 runs 15 residues. Germline V gene sequence: CDR1 LGHDT, CDR2 YNNKEL (reference sequence). The CDR3 protein is CASSPGTGSYNEQFF. The CDR3 bases are TGTGCCAGCAGCCCCGGGACAGGGTCTTACAATGAGCAGTTCTTC.

The chain has TRBV28 and TRBJ1-3; D is possibly TRBD1 (5 bases). Germline V lookup: CDR1 MDHEN, CDR2 SYDVKM. Trimming left V 1 base short and J 3 bases short, with 13 bases between. CDR3 length: 16 amino acids. The CDR3 sequence: CASSLSGPGYGNTIYF. The CDR3 DNA is TGTGCCAGCAGTTTATCTGGCCCAGGGTATGGAAACACCATATATTTT.

This sequence joins TRBV4-2 and TRBJ1-2, with TRBD1 identical over 12 bases. The CDR3 sequence is 16 residues long. Per the germline V gene, CDR1 is LGHNA and CDR2 is YNFKEQ. Unmatched junction bases numbered 7, after V lost 0 bases and J lost 8 bases. Here the CDR3 DNA reads TGTGCCAGCAGCCAAGACAACCGGGACAGGGGGCTCGGCTACACCTTC. This sequence encodes CASSQDNRDRGLGYTF.

The rearrangement links TRBV7-2 to TRBJ1-3, with a weak D call TRBD1 (5 bases). Germline CDR1 reads SGHTA; CDR2 reads FQGNSA. This CDR3 is 13 amino acids long. The V end lost 8 bases, the J end lost 0 bases, and 8 bases lay between the germline ends. The DNA of the CDR3 is TGTGCCAGCGCGACAGACTCTGGAAACACCATATATTTT. It is translated as CASATDSGNTIYF.

The chain joins TRBV2 to TRBJ1-5; D is perhaps TRBD1 (5 bases). This CDR3 spans 13 amino acids. Germline values: CDR1 SNHLY, CDR2 FYNNEI. Trimming removed 3 bases at V and 6 bases at J, with 9 bases between. The CDR3 protein is CASSDAGPQPQHF. The CDR3 coding sequence is TGTGCCAGCAGTGATGCGGGGCCTCAGCCCCAGCATTTT.

The chain combines TRBV19 with TRBJ1-4, with TRBD1 identical over 7 bases. With V trimmed by 7 bases and J by 8 bases, 7 bases remained unmatched. The CDR3 totals 13 residues. The V gene's germline CDR1 is LNHDA and CDR2 SQIVND (reference sequence). The CDR3 reads CASNTGVREKLFF. CDR3 nucleotide sequence: TGTGCCAGTAACACAGGGGTTCGGGAAAAACTGTTTTTT.

This clone was seen just once. The gene calls are TRBV7-3 and TRBJ2-3, with D unclear. The CDR3 consists of 14 residues. The V gene's germline CDR1 is SGHTA and CDR2 FQGTGA. The V gene lost 4 bases and the J gene lost 4 bases, with 12 bases spanning the gap. The CDR3 sequence: CASSSAGSADTQYF. The CDR3 DNA sequence: TGTGCCAGCAGCTCCGCCGGCAGCGCAGATACGCAGTATTTT. Based on the CDR3 plus reference TRBV7-3 and TRBJ2-3, the full variable domain is GAGVSQTPSNKVTEKGKYVELRCDPISGHTALYWYRQSLGQGPEFLIYFQGTGAADDSGLPNDRFFAVRPEGSVSTLKIQRTERGDSAVYLCASSSAGSADTQYFGPGTRLTVL.

The chain is built from TRBV19 and TRBJ1-2; TRBD1 matches 8 bases. Germline V lookup: CDR1 LNHDA, CDR2 SQIVND (reference sequence). V shed 4 bases and J 14 bases; nucleotides not matched to a gene: 15. This CDR3 spans 14 amino acids. CDR3 coding DNA: TGTGCCAGTAGTACCCAACGGACAGGGTTTTTGGAGACCTTC. Translating it yields CASSTQRTGFLETF.

As regards this clone: This could be a read error, since a much larger clone is one nucleotide away. V and J are TRBV7-9 and TRBJ1-3, with D possibly TRBD1 on 6 matching bases. This CDR3 region has 15 residues. Germline V gene sequence: CDR1 SEHNR, CDR2 FQNEAQ (reference sequence). V lost 2 bases, J lost 0 bases, and 8 bases lay in between. The CDR3 sequence is CASSLTGNSGNTIYF. The CDR3 region has the DNA TGTGCCAGCAGCTTAACAGGGAACTCTGGAAACACCATATATTTT.

This clone was seen just once. The chain couples TRBV6-6 to TRBJ1-1, with 7 bases aligning to TRBD1. J lost 6 bases, V lost 5 bases, and 9 bases had no gene match. Germline V gene lookup returns CDR1 MNHNY and CDR2 SVGAGI (reference sequence). There are 14 residues in the CDR3. CDR3 bases: TGTGCCAGCAGTAAAGACAGGGAGTTGTCTGAAGCTTTCTTT. Amino acid sequence: CASSKDRELSEAFF.

This clone has just one count. Other nucleotide sequences from this sample produce the same CDR3. The gene calls are TRBV24-1 and TRBJ2-5, with D possibly matching TRBD2 (6 bases). The CDR3 runs 13 residues. V was pared by 5 bases and J by 5 bases, with 11 bases between. Germline V gene lookup returns CDR1 KGHDR and CDR2 SFDVKD. The CDR3 here is CATSGGGRETQYF. The CDR3 nucleotides are TGTGCCACCAGTGGTGGAGGGCGGGAGACCCAGTACTTC.

The chain has TRBV19 and TRBJ2-1, with D perhaps TRBD1 (6 bases). Germline loops: CDR1 LNHDA, CDR2 SQIVND (reference sequence). Trimming left V 4 bases short and J 9 bases short, with 13 bases between. The CDR3 sequence is 13 residues long. CDR3 bases: TGTGCCAGTAGTACACTACAGGGTAGTGAGCAGTTCTTC. Translating it yields CASSTLQGSEQFF.

The V call is TRBV7-9, the J call TRBJ1-2, with 7 nucleotides matching TRBD1. The CDR3 length is 15 residues. CDR1 and CDR2 from the germline V gene are SEHNR and FQNEAQ (reference sequence). The V gene end was trimmed by 4 bases and the J gene end by 4 bases; junction bases not matched to a gene: 9. This chain's CDR3 is CASSYFDRELYGYTF. CDR3 nucleotides: TGTGCCAGCAGCTATTTCGACAGGGAGCTCTATGGCTACACCTTC.

The chain joins TRBV7-4 to TRBJ2-7; D ambiguous. The CDR3 sequence is 10 residues long. With 5 bases removed from V and 3 bases from J, the gap between germline ends came to 2 bases. CDR1 is SGHVT, CDR2 SQSDAQ, per germline. CDR3 residues: CASSLYEQYF. CDR3 in DNA: TGTGCCAGCAGCCTCTACGAGCAGTACTTC.